This is a list of T cell receptor beta chains from one sample in a study of blood T cells in healthy people across ages. TCRdb used MiXCR to reprocess the 5' RACE reads, holding one entry per CDR3 protein. The repertoire holds 1,800,000 or so distinct CDR3 sequences, around 40% seen once, with 20% to 25% in the top ten. The sample comprised blood. All receptors come from a human donor in good health. The CDR3 runs from the conserved cysteine through the conserved F or W. Fields, in order: clone size, V gene, J gene, D gene, CDR3 DNA, CDR3 protein. A D gene is named only where the DNA matches it firmly. A row's size may be missing; if present it is once, few, many or a size class.

>NA|TRBV7-2|TRBJ2-4|TRBD1
TGTGCCAGCAGCTTCCACCGACAGGGAAACAATGAGCAGTACTTC
CASSFHRQGNNEQYF
>NA|TRBV20-1|TRBJ2-1|NA
TGCAGTGCGCAGGGGCATGGAGGAGACGGGACCCAGTTCTTC
CSAQGHGGDGTQFF
>few|TRBV7-2|TRBJ2-1|NA
TGTGCCAGCAGCTTCGCGGAGGGCAATGAGCAGTTCTTC
CASSFAEGNEQFF
>few|TRBV4-3|TRBJ2-3|NA
TGCGCCAGCAGCCAAGATCATGGTTGGAGCGCAGATACGCAGTATTTT
CASSQDHGWSADTQYF
>few|TRBV12-3/TRBV12-4|TRBJ1-6|TRBD1
TGTGCCAGCAGCCGAGAAGGGACAGGGAATTCACCCCTCCACTTT
CASSREGTGNSPLHF
>NA|TRBV12-3/TRBV12-4|TRBJ2-3|TRBD1
TGTGCCAGCAGTACAGGGGTCTTGGCAGATACGCAGTATTTT
CASSTGVLADTQYF
>NA|TRBV20-1|TRBJ2-1|NA
TGCAGTGCTCGACCGGGCCCACAATCAGGGTTCTTC
CSARPGPQSGFF
>NA|TRBV27|TRBJ2-2|TRBD2
TGTGCCAGCCATCCGGAGGGCCTAGCGGCCGGGGAGCTGTTTTTT
CASHPEGLAAGELFF
>NA|TRBV6-6|TRBJ1-5|NA
TGTGCCAGCAGTTACGGTCCTAGGGTAGCTCAGCCCCAGCATTTT
CASSYGPRVAQPQHF
>few|TRBV3-1|TRBJ2-1|TRBD2
TGTGCCAGCAGCCAAGTCGCCGGGACTAGCGGTCGGCAGTTCTTC
CASSQVAGTSGRQFF
>many|TRBV29-1|TRBJ2-4|NA
TGCAGCGTTCGACCACCGGGACCTCACATTCAGTACTTC
CSVRPPGPHIQYF
>few|TRBV20-1|TRBJ2-7|NA
TGCAGTGCTAATCCCGGGGCAGGGGGGGACGAGCAGTACTTC
CSANPGAGGDEQYF
>NA|TRBV29-1|TRBJ2-1|TRBD2
TGCAGCGTTGAAGACCGGGACAGATGGACTAGCGGGGGGGCGGAGCAGTTCTTC
CSVEDRDRWTSGGAEQFF
>NA|TRBV4-3|TRBJ2-1|NA
TGCGCCAGCAGCCAAGTTCTGGGGGGGGGCCATAATGAGCAGTTCTTC
CASSQVLGGGHNEQFF
>NA|TRBV10-3|TRBJ2-5|TRBD1
TGTGCCATCAGTGAGCCCCAGGGGGCCTTTCTCCAAGAGACCCAGTACTTC
CAISEPQGAFLQETQYF
>once|TRBV20-1|TRBJ1-1|NA
TGCAGTGCCTTAAGTTCCACTGAAGCTTTCTTT
CSALSSTEAFF
>few|TRBV12-3/TRBV12-4|TRBJ1-5|NA
TGTGCCAGCAGTTTCCGCAAGCATGAGACCTTTAGCAATCAGCCCCAGCATTTT
CASSFRKHETFSNQPQHF
>few|TRBV4-2|TRBJ2-7|NA
TGTGCCAGCAGCCAAGATAACCGAGGGCACTCCTACGAGCAGTACTTC
CASSQDNRGHSYEQYF
>NA|TRBV27|TRBJ1-2|TRBD1
TGTGCCAGCAACCTATTACAGGGGAATGGCTACACCTTC
CASNLLQGNGYTF
>NA|TRBV10-3|TRBJ1-1|NA
TGTGCCATCAGTGTGGGACCCCTGAAAGAAGCTTTCTTT
CAISVGPLKEAFF
>NA|TRBV6-5|TRBJ2-6|NA
TGTGCCAGCAGTTACTCCCATGTCTCGTCTGGGGCCAACGTCCTGACTTTC
CASSYSHVSSGANVLTF
>NA|TRBV7-6|TRBJ2-7|NA
TGTGCCAGCAGTGCACAGGGATTCCACGAGCAGTACTTC
CASSAQGFHEQYF
>NA|TRBV12-3/TRBV12-4|TRBJ2-1|TRBD1
TGTGCCAGCAGTGTGACAGGGAAAGAGACCCAGTTCTTC
CASSVTGKETQFF
>NA|TRBV24-1|TRBJ2-1|NA
TGTGCCACCGGTGAAAATTGGGGCTCCTACAATGAGCAGTTCTTC
CATGENWGSYNEQFF
>few|TRBV2|TRBJ2-5|TRBD1
TGTGCCAGCAGTGAAAGCCAGGGGGCGACCTACCCGCAAGAGACCCAGTACTTC
CASSESQGATYPQETQYF
>NA|TRBV12-3/TRBV12-4|TRBJ1-6|TRBD1
TGTGCCAGCAGTTCCGGACAGGTTTGGCGTGAATCACCCCTCCACTTT
CASSSGQVWRESPLHF
>NA|TRBV4-3|TRBJ1-5|NA
TGCGCCAGCAGCCAAGTGTCGGACACAGAAGAGGGGTACAATCAGCCCCAGCATTTT
CASSQVSDTEEGYNQPQHF
>NA|TRBV4-3|TRBJ2-3|TRBD2
TGCGCCAGCAGCCAACAGGCTAGCGGGAGCACAGATACGCAGTATTTT
CASSQQASGSTDTQYF
>NA|TRBV5-1|TRBJ2-7|NA
TGCGCCAGCAGCTTCAACCGGGACGACCGGTACTTC
CASSFNRDDRYF
>NA|TRBV20-1|TRBJ2-5|TRBD2
TGCAGTGCTAGCAGAGGACTAGCGGGGTACGAGCGGTACTTC
CSASRGLAGYERYF
>few|TRBV7-2|TRBJ2-1|NA
TGTGCCAGCAGCTTAGTCCCTAGCTTTAATGAGCAGTTCTTC
CASSLVPSFNEQFF
>few|TRBV6-2/TRBV6-3|TRBJ2-2|TRBD1
TGTGCCAGCAGTCCGTTGGACAGGTTTCTTTCCGGGGAGCTGTTTTTT
CASSPLDRFLSGELFF
>NA|TRBV20-1|TRBJ2-5|NA
TGCAGTGCTACCCCTTTGGGACCAAAAGAGACCCAGTACTTC
CSATPLGPKETQYF
>NA|TRBV9|TRBJ1-2|TRBD1
TGTGCCAGCAGCGTACAAGGGACAGGGCCGAACTATGGCTACACCTTC
CASSVQGTGPNYGYTF
>few|TRBV15|TRBJ2-7|NA
TGTGCCACCGCCGTCCCAGGGGCCGCCGGGTCCTACGAGCAGTACTTC
CATAVPGAAGSYEQYF
>few|TRBV7-9|TRBJ2-7|NA
TGTGCCAGCAGGCCGACAAGGCCCGCGGCCGAGCAGTACTTC
CASRPTRPAAEQYF
>NA|TRBV7-2|TRBJ1-2|NA
TGTGCCAGCAGCGCAGCCGGGATCCCTAAAGGTGGCTACACCTTC
CASSAAGIPKGGYTF
>few|TRBV10-3|TRBJ1-2|TRBD1
TGTGCCATCACGGATGGACAGGGGATGGGCTACACCTTC
CAITDGQGMGYTF
>once|TRBV6-6|TRBJ2-3|NA
TGTGCCAGCAGGGCCTTTGGACTCGACTTTTCAGATACGCAGTATTTT
CASRAFGLDFSDTQYF
>NA|TRBV4-3|TRBJ2-3|NA
TGCGCCAGCAGCCAAGATTTAAGTAGGGGGGGCCCCTCGGATACGCAGTATTTT
CASSQDLSRGGPSDTQYF
>few|TRBV6-6|TRBJ2-7|TRBD1
TGTGCCAGCAGTTACCTTGGACAGGGAACTGACGGGCAGTACTTC
CASSYLGQGTDGQYF
>NA|TRBV11-2|TRBJ2-7|NA
TGTGCCAGCAGCTTGGGGCCGCAACAGCAGTACTTC
CASSLGPQQQYF
>few|TRBV28|TRBJ1-2|TRBD1
TGTGCCAGCAGGGAACTTGGGACAGGAATTAACTATGGCTACACCTTC
CASRELGTGINYGYTF
>many|TRBV7-2|TRBJ1-2|NA
TGTGCCAGCAGCTTCGGGGTAAACTATGGCTACACCTTC
CASSFGVNYGYTF
>NA|TRBV12-3/TRBV12-4|TRBJ2-3|NA
TGTGCCAGCACCCTTATGAGACGAGCGGGCACAGATACGCAGTATTTT
CASTLMRRAGTDTQYF
>NA|TRBV20-1|TRBJ1-1|NA
TGCAGTGCTCCATGGTCAGAAAAAGCTTTCTTT
CSAPWSEKAFF
>many|TRBV5-1|TRBJ2-7|TRBD1
TGTGCCAGCAGCGCTAGACAGGGGGTCTACGAGCAGTACTTC
CASSARQGVYEQYF
>once|TRBV7-9|TRBJ2-7|NA
TGTGCCAGCGGTAATCTAGGGAGTCCCGAGCAGTACTTC
CASGNLGSPEQYF